Listed below are T cell receptor beta chains from one sample, sequenced in a study of CD8+ T cells in alopecia areata. Assay: immunoSEQ multiplex PCR; the TCRdb copy retains only in-frame clones and omits some. The sample has roughly 110,000 clones, 45% to 65% seen once; the top ten hold about 3.4%. Sequenced here: CD4+ T cells sorted from blood, sampled at week 24, from a patient treated with tofacitinib. The receptors stem from a human donor with alopecia areata. CDR3s include the opening cysteine and the closing phenylalanine or tryptophan. A D gene is named only where the DNA matches it firmly. Part of the rows lack a size; the others show once, few, many or a class for expanded clones.

D,V,J,size,CDR3,DNA
NA,TRBV7-2,TRBJ1-6,NA,CASSFRVAALHF,TGTGCCAGCAGCTTTAGGGTAGCGGCCCTCCACTTT
NA,TRBV5-1,TRBJ2-3,NA,CASSLSTGGDTQYF,TGCGCCAGCAGCCTCTCGACAGGTGGGGATACGCAGTATTTT
TRBD1,TRBV9,TRBJ2-5,NA,CASSPRMGQGQETQYF,TGTGCCAGCAGCCCCCGGATGGGACAGGGGCAAGAGACCCAGTACTTC
NA,TRBV5-1,TRBJ1-2,NA,CASSRKNKTGPWGYGYTF,TGCGCCAGCAGCCGGAAAAATAAGACAGGCCCTTGGGGCTATGGCTACACCTTC
NA,TRBV29-1,TRBJ1-2,few,CSVDRGYTF,TGCAGCGTTGATCGCGGCTACACCTTC
TRBD2,TRBV4-2,TRBJ2-5,NA,CASSQEAGGRAGGTQYF,TGTGCCAGCAGCCAAGAAGCGGGGGGCCGAGCCGGTGGGACCCAGTACTTC
NA,TRBV5-1,TRBJ2-1,NA,CASSLEESTDEQFF,TGCGCCAGCAGCTTGGAGGAGTCGACGGATGAGCAGTTCTTC
NA,TRBV29-1,TRBJ2-5,NA,CSVDFRRGPQETQYF,TGCAGCGTTGACTTTCGACGGGGTCCCCAAGAGACCCAGTACTTC
NA,TRBV30,TRBJ1-2,NA,CAWSVGDGVTF,TGTGCCTGGAGTGTAGGGGACGGCGTGACCTTC
NA,TRBV30,TRBJ2-1,NA,CAWSVGPPNEQFF,TGTGCCTGGAGTGTGGGGCCCCCCAATGAGCAGTTCTTC
NA,TRBV7-2,TRBJ1-2,NA,CATVLPPGQVYGYTF,TGTGCCACCGTCCTTCCTCCCGGGCAGGTCTATGGCTACACCTTC
NA,TRBV7-2,TRBJ1-4,few,CASSFDEKLFF,TGTGCCAGCAGCTTCGATGAAAAACTGTTTTTT
TRBD2,TRBV4-1,TRBJ2-4,few,CASSQDRSSGGNIQYF,TGCGCCAGCAGCCAAGATAGGTCTAGCGGGGGGAACATTCAGTACTTC
TRBD2,TRBV6-5,TRBJ2-7,NA,CASSILAESYEQYF,TGTGCCAGCAGCATTCTAGCGGAGTCCTACGAGCAGTACTTC
NA,TRBV6-5,TRBJ2-5,NA,CASRPPQVQETQYF,TGTGCCAGCAGGCCTCCCCAGGTCCAAGAGACCCAGTACTTC
NA,TRBV25-1,TRBJ1-6,few,CASRDSLGYNSPLHF,TGTGCCAGCAGGGACAGCCTGGGTTATAATTCACCCCTCCACTTT
NA,TRBV7-2,TRBJ1-5,NA,CASSLGTTGGNQPQHF,TGTGCCAGCAGCTTAGGGACGACAGGAGGCAATCAGCCCCAGCATTTT
NA,TRBV7-2,TRBJ2-1,NA,CASSPPDGRDGSNEQFF,TGTGCCAGCAGCCCTCCTGACGGGCGGGATGGTTCCAATGAGCAGTTCTTC
NA,TRBV15,TRBJ2-2,NA,CATSKNTGELFF,TGTGCCACCAGCAAAAACACCGGGGAGCTGTTTTTT
NA,TRBV11-2,TRBJ1-2,NA,CASRQPGTANYGYTF,TGTGCCAGCAGGCAACCCGGGACGGCTAACTATGGCTACACCTTC
NA,TRBV20-1,TRBJ2-5,NA,CSASLGETQYF,TGCAGTGCTTCTCTCGGGGAGACCCAGTACTTC
NA,TRBV2,TRBJ2-1,NA,CASSEGGLNEQFF,TGTGCCAGCAGTGAGGGCGGATTAAATGAGCAGTTCTTC
NA,TRBV29-1,TRBJ1-2,NA,CSVGSQGNGYTF,TGCAGCGTTGGTTCTCAGGGGAATGGCTACACCTTC
NA,TRBV27,TRBJ2-5,NA,CASSLREGGSETQYF,TGTGCCAGCAGTTTACGCGAGGGCGGCAGCGAGACCCAGTACTTC
TRBD2,TRBV7-9,TRBJ2-5,once,CASSLGLAGTETQYF,TGTGCCAGCAGCTTAGGACTAGCGGGGACGGAGACCCAGTACTTC
NA,TRBV5-1,TRBJ2-5,few,CASSLTTTARETQYF,TGCGCCAGCAGCTTAACAACGACGGCCAGGGAGACCCAGTACTTC
NA,TRBV6-1,TRBJ2-7,NA,CASSEVVAEPSYEQYF,TGTGCCAGCAGTGAAGTGGTAGCGGAGCCGTCCTACGAGCAGTACTTC
TRBD1,TRBV15,TRBJ2-3,NA,CATSRGDRGGTDTQYF,TGTGCCACCAGCAGAGGGGACAGGGGGGGCACAGATACGCAGTATTTT
NA,TRBV4-3,TRBJ2-3,few,CASSLRHPSTDTQYF,TGCGCCAGCAGCCTGCGACACCCGAGCACAGATACGCAGTATTTT
NA,TRBV29-1,TRBJ2-3,NA,CSVGKGTDTQYF,TGCAGCGTTGGGAAAGGTACAGATACGCAGTATTTT
NA,TRBV7-6,TRBJ2-7,NA,CASSLDSRGEQYF,TGTGCCAGCAGCTTAGACAGCCGAGGCGAGCAGTACTTC
TRBD2,TRBV7-8,TRBJ2-7,NA,CASSLGGGYEQYF,TGTGCCAGCAGCTTAGGCGGGGGCTACGAGCAGTACTTC
TRBD1,TRBV4-1,TRBJ2-7,few,CASSQPGQGTYEQYF,TGCGCCAGCAGCCAACCGGGACAGGGGACCTACGAGCAGTACTTC
NA,TRBV6-6,TRBJ1-1,NA,CASSFGQLTEAFF,TGTGCCAGCAGTTTCGGACAGCTGACTGAAGCTTTCTTT
TRBD1,TRBV5-1,TRBJ1-2,NA,CASSFGTGRVESYGYTF,TGCGCCAGCAGCTTCGGGACAGGGAGAGTTGAGAGCTATGGCTACACCTTC
NA,TRBV4-3,TRBJ1-5,few,CASSQDFIGGQPQHF,TGCGCCAGCAGCCAAGATTTTATTGGGGGTCAGCCCCAGCATTTT
NA,TRBV15,TRBJ2-5,NA,CATGRERPGETQYF,TGTGCCACCGGCAGAGAACGGCCCGGTGAGACCCAGTACTTC
TRBD1,TRBV30,TRBJ1-6,NA,CAWSGQGSLYNSPLHF,TGTGCCTGGAGCGGACAGGGGAGTCTCTATAATTCACCCCTCCACTTT
NA,TRBV5-4,TRBJ2-2,NA,CASSLVSGMAGELFF,TGTGCCAGCAGCTTGGTATCAGGGATGGCCGGGGAGCTGTTTTTT
NA,TRBV5-4,TRBJ2-5,NA,CASNPEPPGQETQYF,TGTGCCAGCAACCCAGAACCTCCGGGACAAGAGACCCAGTACTTC
NA,TRBV4-1,TRBJ2-3,NA,CASSHESGGTPDTQYF,TGCGCCAGCAGCCACGAGTCAGGGGGGACTCCAGATACGCAGTATTTT
TRBD1,TRBV30,TRBJ1-6,once,CAWSSWGGTGSNSPLHF,TGTGCCTGGAGTAGCTGGGGCGGGACAGGGTCCAATTCACCCCTCCACTTT
TRBD2,TRBV4-3,TRBJ2-5,NA,CASSENSPGTSRETQYF,TGCGCCAGCAGCGAAAACTCGCCGGGGACTAGCCGTGAGACCCAGTACTTC
NA,TRBV5-6,TRBJ1-2,NA,CASSLEQGINYGYTF,TGTGCCAGCAGCTTGGAACAGGGAATAAACTATGGCTACACCTTC
TRBD2,TRBV7-2,TRBJ2-4,NA,CASSSATGGVKNIQYF,TGTGCCAGCAGCTCAGCCACGGGGGGTGTCAAAAACATTCAGTACTTC
TRBD1,TRBV5-1,TRBJ2-2,NA,CASSLAGTGASGELFF,TGCGCCAGCAGCTTGGCCGGGACAGGGGCGTCCGGGGAGCTGTTTTTT
TRBD1,TRBV28,TRBJ2-1,few,CASSLVWGQGRNEQFF,TGTGCCAGCAGTTTGGTGTGGGGACAGGGTCGTAATGAGCAGTTCTTC
NA,TRBV19,TRBJ2-2,NA,CASRETVISNTGELFF,TGTGCCAGTAGAGAGACTGTCATTTCCAACACCGGGGAGCTGTTTTTT
TRBD2,TRBV7-2,TRBJ2-3,few,CASSTRRGGGTDTQYF,TGTGCCAGCAGCACCCGCCGGGGGGGTGGCACAGATACGCAGTATTTT
TRBD2,TRBV7-9,TRBJ2-5,few,CASSLLGRNYGLAGLTQYF,TGTGCCAGCAGCTTACTCGGCAGGAACTATGGCCTAGCGGGGTTAACCCAGTACTTC
NA,TRBV11-2,TRBJ2-7,NA,CASSSIGGPSYEQYF,TGTGCCAGCAGCTCCATCGGGGGCCCCTCCTACGAGCAGTACTTC